Sequencing of this T cell receptor beta chain was carried out in a study of cytomegalovirus exposure and HLA in healthy donors (dated 2017 in TCRdb). At the level of the whole study: According to an earlier analysis of around 600 of the donors, some 180 million T cells yielded 95 million to 140 million unique TCR beta sequences and 276 Gb of sequence data. Four to six DR-DQ haplotypes were handled as single units for association and clustering, since linkage in the cohort was strong. Donor age, sex, ethnicity and CMV serostatus were compiled alongside the repertoire data. Every repertoire in the discovery cohort had been generated on one and the same sequencing platform. An earlier analysis of around 580 of the donors used high-throughput TCR beta sequencing to judge whether each TCR beta V gene segment behaved as functional or pseudogenic. A later genetic analysis used genome-wide SNP genotypes for about three fifths of the roughly 700 donors, treating that subset as a discovery cohort. Of the roughly 400 genotyped donors, approximately 81% were placed in the genetic ancestry cluster associated with self-reported Caucasian donors. About 300 gigabases of sequencing data and around 85 million unique TCR sequences made up an early release that covered over 550 HLA-typed donors. To study patterns of TCR occurrence, a later analysis re-analyzed previously published TCR beta repertoires from around 660 donors and added high-resolution HLA genotyping. Besides the first cohort of around 700 subjects, a separate validation cohort made up of 120 different subjects was used. Using immunosequencing, the study profiled T cell repertoires from around 680 subjects and related those repertoires to cytomegalovirus serostatus. The later analysis used no new phenotypic data to find candidate immune exposures, relying instead on TCR beta sequences and their occurrence across donors. The study was designed to test whether signatures of past pathogen exposure could be identified by cataloging public T cell receptors. The number of typed donors differed by locus: about 620-640 for A, B, C, DRB1 and DQB1; some 500 for DQA1; about 600 for DPA1; and roughly 490 for DPB1. Among about 390 genotyped donors of the cohort, an average of approximately 240,000 unique TCR beta nucleotide sequences were sequenced per donor, roughly 18% of them non-productive. To predict cytomegalovirus infection status, the study combined high-throughput TCR immunosequencing, statistical association of individual TCRs with disease status, and machine learning. HLA typing included class I and class II loci at four-digit resolution.

Libraries were prepared through the immunoSEQ multiplex PCR assay. The multiplex PCR relied on a mix of 60 forward primers for TCR Vbeta segments and 13 reverse primers for TCR Jbeta segments. The CDR3 region of rearranged TCR beta genes was amplified from genomic DNA with a multiplex PCR assay. The Illumina HiSeq System was used to sequence the amplified TCR beta libraries as 87-base-pair reads. In the authors' own workflow: A later analysis counted some 80 million unique TCR beta chains across the 640 or so repertoires, and approximately 11 million of these chains were shared by at least two donors. Raw reads were error-corrected and collapsed into unique sequences with a nearest-neighbor algorithm that merged closely related sequences to remove PCR and sequencing errors. CDR3 sequences were aligned to IMGT reference sequences to assign V, D and J gene segments. For a sequence to be retained, a match of at least six nucleotides to both a V gene segment and a J gene segment was required. Rearrangements were called productive when the CDR3 lacked stop codons and stayed in frame with V and J; all others were non-productive. Following IMGT convention, CDR3 was defined as the stretch from the second conserved V-encoded cysteine up to the conserved J-encoded phenylalanine. Sequences without an unambiguous match to a single V gene segment were excluded from the earlier analysis of over 500 of the donors. An earlier analysis of 550 to 650 of the donors classified V segments as functional when productive rearrangements were above 56.7% and as segregating when the standard deviation between donors was above 5%. A statistical classification framework was built to diagnose cytomegalovirus status from the catalog of TCR beta chain sequences. V and J gene assignment, in a later analysis, came from comparing TCR nucleotide sequences with IMGT/GENE-DB human TR gene sequences. A later analysis assigned CDR3 sequences and most-parsimonious VDJ recombination scenarios with the TCRdist pipeline. In a later analysis, each TCR beta chain was defined by its CDR3 amino acid sequence together with its V-gene family, and reads lacking a unique V-gene family were excluded. To address suspected cross-contamination and a sequencing artifact, a later analysis removed roughly 580 highly shared, low-generation-probability nucleotide sequences. In a later analysis, a clonal expansion index was calculated for each public chain from normalized within-repertoire ranks of inferred template counts. A later analysis computed generation probabilities with a VDJ recombination model fitted to out-of-frame rearrangements, and checked the results against IGoR. A later analysis scored TCR-TCR, TCR-HLA and TCR-CMV co-occurrence with hypergeometric tests, applying a repertoire-size bias correction to TCR pairs. In a later analysis, false discovery rates were estimated by permuting HLA or CMV assignments 20 times. A later analysis grouped co-occurring TCRs with DBSCAN, adding TCRdist sequence similarity when clustering within HLA-allele-positive subsets. Repertoires with fewer than 30,000 or more than 120,000 public chains, plus five repertoires with anomalous nucleotide sharing, were excluded from co-occurrence clustering. TCRdb holds this immuneACCESS table with in-frame rearrangements only. Some clones are missing; in checked studies, unresolved V genes explain under half, and the rest has no known cause. D and trimming come from the DNA, and the V and J calls and clone size come from that table. The sample yields more than 85,000 clones; roughly 76% were counted once. 1.5% to 2% of the sample lies in the top ten.

The paper as a whole reports these results and caveats: The 87-base-pair reads could not distinguish some IMGT-functional V segments, including TRBV6-2 and TRBV6-3, so those segments were excluded. Correlated functional status among segregating V segments might be attributable to linkage disequilibrium, but an unknown experimental factor could not be ruled out. In a later genetic analysis, fewer N-insertions in productive TCRs were reported among donors in an Asian-associated ancestry cluster than the 666-donor mean. The study gave a list of 150 to 200 TCR beta chains associated with cytomegalovirus. Over 15 rarely observed V segments, including chromosome 9 orphons, were excluded from the earlier analysis of some 590 of the donors because counts were too low. Several of the top co-occurrence clusters appeared to be linked to parvovirus B19, influenza, CMV and Epstein-Barr virus, according to a later analysis. According to a later analysis, most CMV-associated TCR beta chains appeared to be HLA-restricted, and the HLA associations seemed to be driven largely by CMV exposure. A further reported finding was that TCR beta sequences accurately predicted the HLA-A and HLA-B alleles for most subjects in the first cohort. When HLA alleles, especially DR and DQ, strongly co-occurred, TCR associations were difficult to assign to individual alleles. In a later analysis, some 17,000 TCR beta sequences were associated with specific HLA alleles at a false discovery rate of 0.05. Because HLA typing was missing for some donors at each locus, association tests included only the typed subset. In vitro tests confirmed that a few of the cytomegalovirus-associated TCR beta chains recognize cytomegalovirus antigens. A later analysis found that TCR association rates varied across HLA loci, with DRB1 alleles showing the most associated TCRs and HLA-C alleles the fewest. Across donors, most TCR sequences were observed very rarely, whereas some public TCRs were present in many individuals. In both the original and validation cohorts, the classifier was reported to diagnose cytomegalovirus status with high specificity and sensitivity. Presence/absence analyses assumed roughly uniform sequencing depth across donors, an assumption that may not hold. The authors suggested that the approach could potentially be extended to other disease states and immunological phenotypes. In this cohort, only TCR beta chains were sequenced, and detectable features were limited by the absence of alpha or paired-chain data. In an earlier analysis of roughly 500 of the donors, most TCR beta V segments appeared in productive rearrangements about 87% or about 30% of the time, broadly matching IMGT annotations. A later analysis found that HLA-associated TCR beta chains were more clonally expanded and had lower generation probabilities than equally common non-associated chains. The only immune exposure information available for the cohort was CMV serostatus. The sequencing pipeline was judged likely to have produced a cluster of highly shared sequence variants as a technical artifact. A later genetic analysis associated a missense DCLRE1C variant with V-gene and J-gene trimming of TCR beta chains, and an independent cohort replicated the association.

As encoded in the germline V gene, CDR1 is LGHNA while CDR2 is YSLEER. The CDR3, cysteine through phenylalanine, is 15 amino acids long. The CDR3 DNA has 45 bases and is translated from base 1. V is cut by 4 bases and J by 5 bases, and the space between the germline ends is 14 bases. On this clone: Its antigen remains unidentified. The input lacks base qualities; no much larger clone sits a single base away.

The cohort consisted of approximately 690 healthy bone marrow donors. At the time of sampling, all cohort members were nominally healthy, though unrecorded immune exposures were likely present. The donor tested CMV seronegative, placing the donor among the 350 or so seronegative members of the cohort. A peripheral blood sample was provided by each donor, and peripheral blood mononuclear cells were used for TCR beta sequencing. The Qiagen DNeasy Blood Extraction Kit was used to extract genomic DNA from the blood cell samples. Here the chain combines TRBV4-3 and TRBJ1-4; no confident D gene assignment can be made. The sequence derives from a middle-aged man in good health and CMV-seronegative. The sequenced sample consisted of PBMCs. The CDR3 corresponds to CASSPVEGGNEKLFF. The bases are TGCGCCAGCAGCCCAGTGGAGGGAGGCAATGAAAAACTGTTTTTT.